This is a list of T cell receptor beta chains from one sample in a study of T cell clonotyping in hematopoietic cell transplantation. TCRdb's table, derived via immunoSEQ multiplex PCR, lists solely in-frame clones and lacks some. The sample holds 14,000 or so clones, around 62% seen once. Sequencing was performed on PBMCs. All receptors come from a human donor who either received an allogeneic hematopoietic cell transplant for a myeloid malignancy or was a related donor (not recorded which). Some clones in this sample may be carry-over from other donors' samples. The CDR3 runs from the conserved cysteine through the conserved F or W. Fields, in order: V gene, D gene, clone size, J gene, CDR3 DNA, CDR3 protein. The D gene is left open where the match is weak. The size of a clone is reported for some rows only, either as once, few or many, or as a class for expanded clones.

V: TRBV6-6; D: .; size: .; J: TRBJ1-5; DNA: TGTGCCAGCAGTTCCCCAGGTCAGCCCCAGCATTTT; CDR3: CASSSPGQPQHF
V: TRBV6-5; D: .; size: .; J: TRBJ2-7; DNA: TGTGCCAGCAGTTATAACCTCAAAAGCGGCTACGAGCAGTACTTC; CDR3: CASSYNLKSGYEQYF
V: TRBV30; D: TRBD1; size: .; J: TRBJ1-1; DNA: TGTGCCTGGGGGGGACAGGGGGTCGAAGCTTTCTTT; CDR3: CAWGGQGVEAFF
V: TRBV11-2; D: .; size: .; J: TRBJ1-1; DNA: TGTGCCAGCAGCTTAGGGGCAAGCACTGAAGCTTTCTTT; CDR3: CASSLGASTEAFF
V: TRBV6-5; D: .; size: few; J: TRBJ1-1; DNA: TGTGCCAGCGGCCGGGGGGGGCGAGAGGGCACTGAAGCTTTCTTT; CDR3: CASGRGGREGTEAFF
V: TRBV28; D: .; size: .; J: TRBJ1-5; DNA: TGTGCCAGCAGTTTAGGGGGAGGGGGAGGACAGCCCCAGCATTTT; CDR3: CASSLGGGGGQPQHF
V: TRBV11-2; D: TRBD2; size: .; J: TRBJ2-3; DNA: TGTGCCAGCAGCGAAGTAATTCATCTAGCGGATTACACAGATACGCAGTATTTT; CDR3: CASSEVIHLADYTDTQYF
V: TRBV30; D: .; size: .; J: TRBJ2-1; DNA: TGTGCCTGGACGACCCTCGATGAGCAGTTCTTC; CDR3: CAWTTLDEQFF
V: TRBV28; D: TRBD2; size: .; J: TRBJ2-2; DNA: TGTGCCAGCAGTCGACTAGCGGGGGGATTGAACGGGGAGCTGTTTTTT; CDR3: CASSRLAGGLNGELFF
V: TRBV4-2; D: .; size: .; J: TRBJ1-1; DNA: TGTGCCAGCAGCCCGTCCCAGGGTCGGAACACTGAAGCTTTCTTT; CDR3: CASSPSQGRNTEAFF
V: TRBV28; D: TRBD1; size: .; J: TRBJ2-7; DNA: TGTGCCAGCAGTTTTCCCCCGCGACAGGGTCCCGTGGCTGAGCAGTACTTC; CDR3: CASSFPPRQGPVAEQYF
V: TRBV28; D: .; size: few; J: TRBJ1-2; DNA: TGTGCCAGCAGTTGGGGAAGCGGCTACACCTTC; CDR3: CASSWGSGYTF
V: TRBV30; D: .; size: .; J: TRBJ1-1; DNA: TGTGCCTGGAGTAAGGGGGGTTCGATGAACACTGAAGCTTTCTTT; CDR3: CAWSKGGSMNTEAFF
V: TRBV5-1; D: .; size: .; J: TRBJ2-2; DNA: TGCGCCAGCAGGACCCAGGGGACCGGGGAGCTGTTTTTT; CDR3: CASRTQGTGELFF
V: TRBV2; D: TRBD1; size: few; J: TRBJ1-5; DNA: TGTGCCAGCAGTAAGGACAGGGCTCGCAATCAGCCCCAGCATTTT; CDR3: CASSKDRARNQPQHF